Below, 18 T cell receptor beta chains from the same sample are listed, as sequenced in a study of T cells in localized non-small cell lung cancer. Measured with immunoSEQ multiplex PCR; TCRdb has only the in-frame clones, and not every one. The sample holds about 1,500 clones; 25% are singletons and the top ten take around 15%. Sample: lung tumor tissue, taken before any cancer treatment. These receptors came from a woman aged 35 to 69 with stage I lung adenocarcinoma.

This clone appeared a few times. The CDR3 sequence: CASSQDSPYTGELFF. Here the CDR3 DNA reads TGCGCCAGCAGCCAAGATAGCCCGTACACCGGGGAGCTGTTTTTT. This sequence joins TRBV1 and TRBJ2-2; the table's D call, TRBD2, was not checked against the DNA. TRBV1 is noted as a pseudogene. The length of the CDR3 is 15 residues.

By its share, this clone is large. V and J are TRBV11-3 and TRBJ2-5, with 14 bases fitting TRBD2. Germline V gene sequence: CDR1 SGHNT, CDR2 YENEEA. The CDR3 has 16 residues. J was trimmed by 4 bases and V by 5 bases; bases with no gene match: 6. CDR3 amino acids: CASSPRLAGGPETQYF. CDR3 nucleotides: TGTGCCAGCAGCCCTCGACTAGCGGGGGGGCCAGAGACCCAGTACTTC.

Only a few counts were recorded for this clone. The rearrangement links TRBV6-1 to TRBJ1-4, with 9 bases that match TRBD1. CDR1 MNHNS and CDR2 SASEGT come from the germline V gene. The ends lost 0 bases at V and 8 bases at J; junction bases unmatched: 4. The CDR3 covers 15 residues. The CDR3 nucleotides are TGTGCCAGCAGTGAAGCGACAGGGGGTGAGGAAAAACTGTTTTTT. This encodes CASSEATGGEEKLFF.

This clone was seen a handful of times. This rearrangement joins TRBV25-1 to TRBJ1-2, with no clear D. From germline, CDR1 is MGHDK and CDR2 SYGVNS. The CDR3 has 12 residues. The V end lost 2 bases, the J end lost 5 bases, and 6 bases lay between the germline ends. The CDR3 region has the DNA TGTGCCAGCAGTGAAAGTCTATATGGCTACACCTTC. Translation: CASSESLYGYTF.

This clone was seen a few times. V is TRBV9 and J is TRBJ1-2, with D possibly being TRBD1 (5 bases). The CDR3 totals 16 residues. Trimming cost V 0 bases and J 4 bases, with 16 bases left between them. The germline CDR1 and CDR2 sequences are SGDLS and YYNGEE. CDR3 nucleotides: TGTGCCAGCAGCGTAGCGGTTCCCCAGGGCCTCTATGGCTACACCTTC. Encoded protein: CASSVAVPQGLYGYTF.

This clone has only one observation. This chain joins TRBV19 and TRBJ1-5; unclear D gene. V was cut by 5 bases and J by 5 bases, with 16 bases left in between. In germline, CDR1 is LNHDA, CDR2 SQIVND (reference sequence). This CDR3 comprises 15 residues. CDR3 protein: CASSSGAESDQPQHF. Here the CDR3 DNA reads TGTGCCAGTAGTTCTGGCGCAGAGTCTGATCAGCCCCAGCATTTT. Combining the CDR3 with reference TRBV19 and TRBJ1-5 gives the whole variable domain DGGITQSPKYLFRKEGQNVTLSCEQNLNHDAMYWYRQDPGQGLRLIYYSQIVNDFQKGDIAEGYSVSREKKESFPLTVTSAQKNPTAFYLCASSSGAESDQPQHFGDGTRLSIL.

This sequence joins TRBV9 and TRBJ2-2; TRBD1 or TRBD2 may be the D gene (5 bases each). The CDR3 is made up of 15 amino acids. Trimming cost V 1 base and J 0 bases, with 7 bases left between them. Germline assignment: CDR1 SGDLS and CDR2 YYNGEE. CDR3 amino acids: CASSVMGANTGELFF. DNA of the CDR3: TGTGCCAGCAGCGTAATGGGGGCGAACACCGGGGAGCTGTTTTTT. Combining the CDR3 with reference TRBV9 and TRBJ2-2 gives the whole variable domain DSGVTQTPKHLITATGQRVTLRCSPRSGDLSVYWYQQSLDQGLQFLIQYYNGEERAKGNILERFSAQQFPDLHSELNLSSLELGDSALYFCASSVMGANTGELFFGEGSRLTVL.

This clone was picked up a small number of times. The J gene is TRBJ2-1, the V gene TRBV6-8, with 9 bases aligning to TRBD2. The CDR3 has 14 residues. Germline assignment: CDR1 MNHGY and CDR2 SAAAGT. The V and J ends lost 2 bases and 8 bases, in that order; junction bases with no gene match: 4. The CDR3 region has the DNA TGTGCCAGCAGTTACGGGACTAGCTTGGATGAGCAGTTCTTC. This gives the protein CASSYGTSLDEQFF.

The chain uses TRBV19 and TRBJ1-5; TRBD1 matches at 7 bases. This CDR3 is 13 amino acids long. From germline, CDR1 is LNHDA and CDR2 SQIVND (reference sequence). V lost 4 bases, J lost 7 bases, and 4 bases stayed unmatched. The CDR3 region has the DNA TGTGCCAGTAGTAGACAGGGAGGACAGCCCCAGCATTTT. Encoded protein: CASSRQGGQPQHF.

For the CDR3, the DNA is TGTGCCAGCAGTTCCGACAGGGTCAATGGCTACACCTTC. Protein product: CASSSDRVNGYTF. The chain couples TRBV6-8 to TRBJ1-2; 7 bases are shared with TRBD1. Germline V gene sequence: CDR1 MNHGY, CDR2 SAAAGT. The CDR3 totals 13 residues. With 4 bases clipped from V and 6 bases from J, the junction kept 5 bases outside the gene matches.

This clone was seen only a few times. The CDR3 DNA reads TGTGCCAGCAGTGAAGACAGTTTTGCTAACACCATATATTTT. Amino acids: CASSEDSFANTIYF. This chain connects TRBV6-1 to TRBJ1-3; D remains ambiguous. The CDR3 length is 14 residues. CDR1 MNHNS and CDR2 SASEGT come from the germline V gene. V gave up 1 base and J gave up 7 bases, with 11 bases separating them.

This clone was seen just once. The V gene is TRBV19, the J gene TRBJ1-2; possibly TRBD1 for D (6 bases). The germline CDR1 and CDR2 sequences are LNHDA and SQIVND (reference sequence). V was clipped by 8 bases and J by 8 bases, with 27 bases between them. The CDR3 sequence is 16 residues long. CDR3: CASSLNYRALFDGYTF. Written as DNA, the CDR3 is TGTGCCAGTTCGCTCAATTACAGGGCTTTGTTCGACGGCTACACCTTC. The variable domain in full, completed from reference TRBV19 and TRBJ1-2, reads DGGITQSPKYLFRKEGQNVTLSCEQNLNHDAMYWYRQDPGQGLRLIYYSQIVNDFQKGDIAEGYSVSREKKESFPLTVTSAQKNPTAFYLCASSLNYRALFDGYTFGSGTRLTVV.

The gene calls are TRBV29-1 and TRBJ1-3; 8 positions match TRBD1. V lost 4 bases and J lost 2; bases outside the gene matches: 1. CDR1 is SQVTM, CDR2 ANQGSEA, per germline. The CDR3 contains 13 residues. The CDR3 DNA sequence: TGCAGCGTTGCGGACAGGGCTGGAAACACCATATATTTT. It is translated as CSVADRAGNTIYF.

The rearrangement joins TRBV6-8 to TRBJ2-3; 8 bases match TRBD2. Trimming removed 1 base from V and 4 bases from J; junction bases left unmatched: 4. The CDR3 spans 15 residues. The germline CDR1 and CDR2 sequences are MNHGY and SAAAGT. CDR3 in DNA: TGTGCCAGCAGTTACTTTGCGGGGGGCCCAGATACGCAGTATTTT. It is translated as CASSYFAGGPDTQYF.

The rearrangement joins TRBV28 to TRBJ1-6, with unresolved D. V shed 6 bases and J shed 0 bases, with 15 bases lying between them. This CDR3 contains 17 residues. The germline V gene encodes CDR1 MDHEN and CDR2 SYDVKM. CDR3 coding DNA: TGTGCCAGCAGCCCAGAACGAGTCCGCTCCTATAATTCACCCCTCCACTTT. It yields the protein CASSPERVRSYNSPLHF.

V and J are TRBV6-8 and TRBJ1-3; weak D call: TRBD1 (5 bases). The germline CDR1 and CDR2 sequences are MNHGY and SAAAGT. Trimming took off 2 bases at V and 2 bases at J, with 16 bases between the two ends. The CDR3 covers 17 residues. The CDR3 nucleotides are TGTGCCAGCAGTTACACCCGTGGGGTGGGACCTGGAAACACCATATATTTT. Its protein is CASSYTRGVGPGNTIYF.

This clone came up a few times. The V call is TRBV10-3, the J call TRBJ2-1; 7 nucleotides align to TRBD1. Germline V lookup: CDR1 ENHRY, CDR2 SYGVKD. The CDR3 extends over 14 amino acids. Unmatched junction bases numbered 2, after V lost 0 bases and J lost 6 bases. CDR3 bases: TGTGCCATCAGTGAGTCGACAGGGAGCAATGAGCAGTTCTTC. It is translated as CAISESTGSNEQFF.

By proportion, this clone is large. The chain is built from TRBV9 and TRBJ2-1; D remains unclear. This CDR3 has 12 amino acids. The germline CDR1 and CDR2 sequences are SGDLS and YYNGEE. Trimming shortened V by 4 bases and J by 7 bases, and 9 bases separated the two germline ends. The CDR3: CASSSTPNEQFF. The CDR3 DNA follows: TGTGCCAGCAGCTCTACGCCGAATGAGCAGTTCTTC.